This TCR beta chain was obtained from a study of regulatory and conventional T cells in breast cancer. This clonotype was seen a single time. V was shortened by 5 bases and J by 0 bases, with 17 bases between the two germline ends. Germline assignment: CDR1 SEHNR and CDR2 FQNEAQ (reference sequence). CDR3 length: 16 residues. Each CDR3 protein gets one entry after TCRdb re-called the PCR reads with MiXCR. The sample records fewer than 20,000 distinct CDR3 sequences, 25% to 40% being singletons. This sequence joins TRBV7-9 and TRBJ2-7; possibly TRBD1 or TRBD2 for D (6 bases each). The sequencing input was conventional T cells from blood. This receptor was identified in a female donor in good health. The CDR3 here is CASSRGGPPSSYEQYF. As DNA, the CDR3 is TGTGCCAGCAGCCGAGGGGGGCCCCCGAGCTCCTACGAGCAGTACTTC.